Described below is a single T cell receptor (beta chain) sequence and its context. The data were obtained in a study of technical replicates of blood from a handful of donors. The table came from immunoSEQ multiplex PCR; TCRdb's copy has only in-frame clones and leaves some out. The table includes under 110,000 clones, over 95% detected once. Trimming cost V 3 bases and J 4 bases; bases outside gene matches: 5. CDR3 length: 14 residues. Germline-derived CDR1 and CDR2 are SEHNR and FQNEAQ (reference sequence). The source is a human donor in good health. The gene calls are TRBV7-9 and TRBJ2-7; 8 bases line up with TRBD1. Sequenced material: T cells isolated from PBMCs. In nucleotides, the CDR3 is TGTGCCAGCAGCTTCGGACAGGGAAGGTACGAGCAGTACTTC. The encoded protein is CASSFGQGRYEQYF.